The next 6 T cell receptor beta chains were all read from a single sample in a study of control samples from healthy donors and cancer patients. The repertoire was sequenced with immunoSEQ multiplex PCR; TCRdb's copy has only in-frame clones and lacks some. The sample holds fewer than 40,000 clones; approximately 94% are singletons and the top ten take 1.7%. The material sequenced was PBMCs. The receptor set was obtained from a man in his forties with colorectal cancer.

The chain couples TRBV18 to TRBJ1-2, with D perhaps TRBD1 (6 bases). This CDR3 has 15 amino acids. Germline values: CDR1 KGHSH, CDR2 LQKENI. V was cut by 3 bases and J by 1 base, with 12 bases left in between. The CDR3 bases are TGTGCCAGCTCACCGAGACAGGAAAATAACTATGGCTACACCTTC. It codes for CASSPRQENNYGYTF.

With respect to this clone: In this CDR3 the conserved last residue, phenylalanine or tryptophan, is missing, so a read error is likely. The chain links TRBV6-1 to TRBJ2-7; possible D gene TRBD1, 6 bases. CDR1 is MNHNS, CDR2 SASEGT, per germline. Trimming shortened V by 0 bases and J by 3 bases, and 15 bases separated the two germline ends. CDR3 length: 16 amino acids. The CDR3 DNA follows: TGTGCCAGCAGTGAAGCGTATAACAGGGTTTTCTACGAGCAGTACCTC. Translated, it gives CASSEAYNRVFYEQYL.

The rearrangement uses TRBV29-1 and TRBJ1-1; D possibly corresponds to TRBD1 (5 bases). In germline, CDR1 is SQVTM, CDR2 ANQGSEA. The CDR3 extends over 11 amino acids. CDR3 DNA: TGCAGTCCTGACAGAGGGACTGAAGCTTTCTTT. Translating gives CSPDRGTEAFF.

The chain couples TRBV3-1 (or the pseudogene TRBV3-2) to TRBJ2-2; no reliable D call. V dropped 1 base and J dropped 2 bases, with 2 bases sitting between them. The CDR3 extends over 13 amino acids. Germline CDR1 is LGHDT and CDR2 is YNNKEL (reference sequence). The CDR3 DNA reads TGTGCCAGCAGCCAAGTAAACACCGGGGAGCTGTTTTTT. It is translated as CASSQVNTGELFF.

The J gene is TRBJ2-7, the V gene TRBV12-3 or TRBV12-4, with D tentatively TRBD1 or TRBD2 (5 bases each). The ends were cut back, 4 bases at V and 4 bases at J, with 11 bases in the middle. The CDR3 totals 13 residues. CDR3 sequence: CASSSGTNYEQYF. DNA for the CDR3: TGTGCCAGCAGTTCCGGGACGAATTACGAGCAGTACTTC.

In this sample, this clone turned up once. V is TRBV11-1 and J is TRBJ2-7; 8 bases match TRBD1. The J segment lost 1 base and the V segment lost 3 bases, leaving 5 bases of the junction unmatched. The CDR3 has 15 amino acids. Looked up from germline, CDR1 is SGHAT and CDR2 is FQDESV (reference sequence). The CDR3 spells CASSFGGTGSYEQYF. CDR3 sequence (DNA): TGTGCCAGCAGCTTCGGTGGGACAGGATCCTACGAGCAGTACTTC.